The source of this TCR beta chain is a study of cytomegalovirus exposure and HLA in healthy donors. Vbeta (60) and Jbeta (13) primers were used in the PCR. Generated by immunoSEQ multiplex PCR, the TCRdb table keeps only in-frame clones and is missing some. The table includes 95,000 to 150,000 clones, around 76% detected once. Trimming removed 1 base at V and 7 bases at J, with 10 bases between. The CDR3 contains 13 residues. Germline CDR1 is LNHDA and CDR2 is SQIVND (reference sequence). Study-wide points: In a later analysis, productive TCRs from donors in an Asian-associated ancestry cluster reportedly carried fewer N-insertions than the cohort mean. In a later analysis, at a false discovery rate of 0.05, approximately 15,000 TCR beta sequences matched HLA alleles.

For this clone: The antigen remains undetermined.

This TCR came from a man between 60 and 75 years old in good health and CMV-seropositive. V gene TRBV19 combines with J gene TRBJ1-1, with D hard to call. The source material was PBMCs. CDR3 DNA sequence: TGTGCCAGTAGTATAGGGGAGGGCCGTGAAGCTTTCTTT. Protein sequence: CASSIGEGREAFF.